This T cell receptor (beta chain) was captured by sequencing in a study of blood T cells in healthy people across ages. Regarding the study as a whole: Investigators treated diversity estimates from one million T cells as underestimates.

Together with a sample-barcoded 5' primer, a J-beta primer mix was included in a second PCR lasting about 6 to 12 cycles. Each CDR3 protein is one row after TCRdb ran MiXCR on the 5' RACE reads. The sample yields some 920,000 distinct CDR3 sequences, 45% to 60% seen once. V was pared by 5 bases and J by 5 bases, with 6 bases of the junction left unmatched. Germline V CDR1 and CDR2: SGHTA, FQGNSA. CDR3 length: 13 amino acids. For this clonotype: Its antigen is as yet unknown.

Source material: blood. The receptor comes from a woman aged 55-69 years in good health. The chain employs TRBV7-2 and TRBJ2-7, with 7 bases that match TRBD1. CDR3 loop: CASSTRQGDEQYF. CDR3 nucleotide sequence: TGTGCCAGCAGCACACGACAGGGCGACGAGCAGTACTTC. Full variable domain (outside the CDR3, taken from reference TRBV7-2 and TRBJ2-7): GAGVSQSPSNKVTEKGKDVELRCDPISGHTALYWYRQSLGQGLEFLIYFQGNSAPDKSGLPSDRFSAERTGGSVSTLTIQRTQQEDSAVYLCASSTRQGDEQYFGPGTRLTVT.